This T cell receptor (beta chain) derives from a study of cytotoxic CD8 clonotypes in ibrutinib-treated CLL. Study as a whole: Responses comprised about 25 partial and 2 complete; at median around 72 months, around 15 remained remitted and about twelve progressed.

Study-wide points: There were few public clonotypes, and on treatment they contracted or stayed stable.

Method: immunoSEQ multiplex PCR; TCRdb's copy keeps in-frame clones and lacks some. The sample includes about 160,000 clones, more than 70% of them seen just once. Details on this clone: As yet, its antigen is unknown.

CDR3 length equals 17 residues. The junction had 14 bases not matched to a gene; V was cut back by 2 bases and J by 6 bases. Germline V gives CDR1 SEHNR, CDR2 FQNEAQ (reference sequence). Genomic DNA (about 2 micrograms) was obtained from cryopreserved PBMCs for construction of TCR beta libraries. The sequences come from PBMCs, collected at disease progression, from a patient treated with ibrutinib. The origin of this receptor is a human donor with chronic lymphocytic leukemia. V usage is TRBV7-9 and J usage is TRBJ1-2; 8 bases line up with TRBD1. The CDR3 DNA reads as TGTGCCAGCAGCTTAACCCTTTACGGACAGGGCGGACATGGCTACACCTTC. Translating gives CASSLTLYGQGGHGYTF.